The T cell receptor (beta chain) under discussion was sequenced for a study of blood T cell repertoires in COVID-19. Across the study: Samples taken during acute and convalescent COVID-19 were collected in the United States, Italy and Spain. In each case, the material was cDNA or gDNA derived from T cells, B-cell-depleted T cells, or PBMCs.

CDR3 length equals 15 residues. Germline CDR1 is MNHEY and CDR2 is SVGAGI. Between the trimmed V and J ends, which lost 0 bases and 7 bases, there was a span of 16 bases. Original analysis: Estimation of nucleated cell counts relied on the amplification of reference gene primers. The protocol was immunoSEQ multiplex PCR, while the TCRdb copy is restricted to in-frame clones and leaves out a portion. V, J and clone size reflect that table, while D and trimming were determined from the DNA. The data hold about 180,000 clones, with approximately 81% observed a single time. What was sequenced was peripheral blood. The TCR was taken from a man younger than 35 with active or convalescent COVID-19. The rearrangement joins TRBV6-5 to TRBJ2-7; D unclear. The DNA of the CDR3 is TGTGCCAGCAGTTACTCCGGCTCGCGGCGGTCGGAGCAGTACTTC. It codes for CASSYSGSRRSEQYF.